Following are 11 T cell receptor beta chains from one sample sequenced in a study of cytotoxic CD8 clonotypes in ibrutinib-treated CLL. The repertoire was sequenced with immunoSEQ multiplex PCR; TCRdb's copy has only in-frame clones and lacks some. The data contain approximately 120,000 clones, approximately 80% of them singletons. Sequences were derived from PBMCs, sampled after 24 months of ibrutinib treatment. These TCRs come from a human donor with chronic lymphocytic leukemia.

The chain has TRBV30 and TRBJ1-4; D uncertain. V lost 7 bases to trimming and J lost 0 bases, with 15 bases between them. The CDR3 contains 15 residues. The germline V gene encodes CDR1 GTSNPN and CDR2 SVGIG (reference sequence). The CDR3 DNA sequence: TGTGCCTTGGGCGCCCAGATTGCAACTAATGAAAAACTGTTTTTT. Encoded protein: CALGAQIATNEKLFF.

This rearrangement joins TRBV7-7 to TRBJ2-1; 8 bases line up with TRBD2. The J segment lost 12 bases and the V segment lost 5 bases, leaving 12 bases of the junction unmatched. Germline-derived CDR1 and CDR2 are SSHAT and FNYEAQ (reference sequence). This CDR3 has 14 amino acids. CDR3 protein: CASSEGLGLPGQFF. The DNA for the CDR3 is TGTGCCAGCAGCGAGGGACTAGGCCTACCTGGGCAGTTCTTC.

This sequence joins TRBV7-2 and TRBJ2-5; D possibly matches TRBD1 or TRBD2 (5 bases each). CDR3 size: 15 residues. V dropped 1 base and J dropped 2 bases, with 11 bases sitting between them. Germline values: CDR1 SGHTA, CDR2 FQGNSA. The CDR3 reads CASSLGGPPQETQYF. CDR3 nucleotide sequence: TGTGCCAGCAGCTTAGGGGGACCGCCTCAAGAGACCCAGTACTTC.

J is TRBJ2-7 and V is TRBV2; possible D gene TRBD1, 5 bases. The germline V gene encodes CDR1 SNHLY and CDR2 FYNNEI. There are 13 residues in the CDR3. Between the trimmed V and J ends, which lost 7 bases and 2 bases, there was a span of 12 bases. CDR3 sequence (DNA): TGTGCCAGCATCCGCGACAGTACCTACGAGCAGTACTTC. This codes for CASIRDSTYEQYF.

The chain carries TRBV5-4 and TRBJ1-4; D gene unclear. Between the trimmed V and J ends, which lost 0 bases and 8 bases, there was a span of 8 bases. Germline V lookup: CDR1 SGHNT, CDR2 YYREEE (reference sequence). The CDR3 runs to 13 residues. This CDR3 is CASSLALGEKLFF. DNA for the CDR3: TGTGCCAGCAGCTTGGCCCTAGGGGAAAAACTGTTTTTT.

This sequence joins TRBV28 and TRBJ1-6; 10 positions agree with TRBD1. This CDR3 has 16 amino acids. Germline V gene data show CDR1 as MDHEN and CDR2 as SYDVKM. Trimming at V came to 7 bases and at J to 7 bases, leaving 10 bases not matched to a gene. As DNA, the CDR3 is TGTGCCAGCACCCCATCGACAGGGGGCATCAATTCACCCCTCCACTTT. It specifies CASTPSTGGINSPLHF.

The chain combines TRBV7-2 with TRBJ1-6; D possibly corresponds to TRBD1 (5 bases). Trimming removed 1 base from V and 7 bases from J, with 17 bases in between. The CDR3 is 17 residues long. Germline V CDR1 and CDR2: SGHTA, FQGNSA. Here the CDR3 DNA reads TGTGCCAGCAGCTTAGAGGCAGGGACGCGGGTCAATTCACCCCTCCACTTT. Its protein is CASSLEAGTRVNSPLHF.

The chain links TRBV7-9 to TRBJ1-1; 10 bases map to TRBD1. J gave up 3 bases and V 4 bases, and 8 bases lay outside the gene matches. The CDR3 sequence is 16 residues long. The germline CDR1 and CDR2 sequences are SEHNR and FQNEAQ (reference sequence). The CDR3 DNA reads TGTGCCAGCAGCTCCGGGACAGGGGAGACGGACACTGAAGCTTTCTTT. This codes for CASSSGTGETDTEAFF.

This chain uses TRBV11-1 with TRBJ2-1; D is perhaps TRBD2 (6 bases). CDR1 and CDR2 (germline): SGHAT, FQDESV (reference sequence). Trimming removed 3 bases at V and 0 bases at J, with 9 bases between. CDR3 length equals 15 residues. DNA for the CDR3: TGTGCCAGCAGCTTCCTAGCGTACTCCTACAATGAGCAGTTCTTC. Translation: CASSFLAYSYNEQFF. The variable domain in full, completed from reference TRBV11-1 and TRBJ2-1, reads EAEVAQSPRYKITEKSQAVAFWCDPISGHATLYWYRQILGQGPELLVQFQDESVVDDSQLPKDRFSAERLKGVDSTLKIQPAELGDSAMYLCASSFLAYSYNEQFFGPGTRLTVL.

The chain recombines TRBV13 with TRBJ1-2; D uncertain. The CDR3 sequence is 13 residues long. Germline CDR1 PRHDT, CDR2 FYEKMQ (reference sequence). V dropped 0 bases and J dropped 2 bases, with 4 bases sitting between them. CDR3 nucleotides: TGTGCCAGCAGCTTAGGGGGGAACTATGGCTACACCTTC. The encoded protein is CASSLGGNYGYTF.

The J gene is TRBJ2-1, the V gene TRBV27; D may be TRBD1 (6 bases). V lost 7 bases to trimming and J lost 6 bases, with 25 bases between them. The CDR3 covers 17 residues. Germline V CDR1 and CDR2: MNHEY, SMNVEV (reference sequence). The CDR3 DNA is TGTGCCAGCAAGAATTTGGACAGCCCAGGAAAGGGCAATGAGCAGTTCTTC. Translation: CASKNLDSPGKGNEQFF.